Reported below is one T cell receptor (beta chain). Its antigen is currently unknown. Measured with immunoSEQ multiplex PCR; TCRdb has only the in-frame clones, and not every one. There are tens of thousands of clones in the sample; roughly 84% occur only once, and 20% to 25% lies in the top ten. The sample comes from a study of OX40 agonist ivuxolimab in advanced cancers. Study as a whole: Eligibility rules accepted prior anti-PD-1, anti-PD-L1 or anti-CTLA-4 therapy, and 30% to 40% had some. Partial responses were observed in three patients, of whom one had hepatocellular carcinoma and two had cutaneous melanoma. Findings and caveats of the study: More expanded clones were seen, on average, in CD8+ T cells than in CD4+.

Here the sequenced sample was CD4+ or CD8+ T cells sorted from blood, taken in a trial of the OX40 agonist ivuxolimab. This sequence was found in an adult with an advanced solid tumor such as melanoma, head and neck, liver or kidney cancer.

CDR3 in amino acids: CASSNRLGETQYF. The CDR3 DNA is TGTGCCAGCAGCAACCGACTAGGGGAGACCCAGTACTTC. The chain uses TRBV5-6 and TRBJ2-5; a weak D match, TRBD2 (6 bases). Trimming left V 4 bases short and J 5 bases short, with 12 bases between. There are 13 residues in the CDR3. In germline, CDR1 is SGHDT, CDR2 YYEEEE.